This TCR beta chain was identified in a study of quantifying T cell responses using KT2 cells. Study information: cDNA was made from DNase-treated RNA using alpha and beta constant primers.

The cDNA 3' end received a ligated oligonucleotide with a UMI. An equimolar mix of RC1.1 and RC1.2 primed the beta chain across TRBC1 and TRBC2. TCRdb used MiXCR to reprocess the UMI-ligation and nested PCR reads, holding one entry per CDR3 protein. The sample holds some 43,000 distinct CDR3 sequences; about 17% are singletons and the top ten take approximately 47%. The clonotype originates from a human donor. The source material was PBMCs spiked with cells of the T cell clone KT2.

The CDR3 coding sequence is TGTGCCAGCAGCCCCACTACAGATACGCAGTATTTT. Encoded protein: CASSPTTDTQYF. The V gene is TRBV3-1, the J gene TRBJ2-3; D remains unclear. Germline-derived CDR1 and CDR2 are LGHDT and YNNKEL (reference sequence). V shed 4 bases and J shed 3 bases, with 5 bases lying between them. The CDR3 has 12 amino acids.